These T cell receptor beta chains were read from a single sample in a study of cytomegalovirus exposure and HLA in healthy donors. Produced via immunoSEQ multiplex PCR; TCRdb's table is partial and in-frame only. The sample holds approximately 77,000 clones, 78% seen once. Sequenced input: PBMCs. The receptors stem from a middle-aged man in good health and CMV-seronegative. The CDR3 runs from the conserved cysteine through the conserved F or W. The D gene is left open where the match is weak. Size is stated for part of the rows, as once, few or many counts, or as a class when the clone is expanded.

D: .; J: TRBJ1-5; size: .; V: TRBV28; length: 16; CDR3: CASSPRGVRSNQPQHF; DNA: TGTGCCAGCAGCCCTCGGGGGGTACGAAGCAATCAGCCCCAGCATTTT
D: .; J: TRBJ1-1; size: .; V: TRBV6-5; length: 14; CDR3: CASRLPGRNTEAFF; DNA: TGTGCCAGCAGGCTCCCTGGCCGGAACACTGAAGCTTTCTTT
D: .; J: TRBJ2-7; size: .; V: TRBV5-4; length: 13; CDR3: CASSLDRVYEQYF; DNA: TGTGCCAGCAGCTTGGACAGGGTCTACGAGCAGTACTTC
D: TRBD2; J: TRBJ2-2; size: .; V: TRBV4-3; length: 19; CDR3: CASSQSGTSGRVNTGELFF; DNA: TGCGCCAGCAGCCAATCCGGGACTAGCGGGAGGGTGAACACCGGGGAGCTGTTTTTT
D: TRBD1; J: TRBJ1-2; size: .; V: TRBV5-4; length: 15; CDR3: CASSRPRGWNYGYTF; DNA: TGTGCCAGCAGCCGCCCCAGGGGGTGGAACTATGGCTACACCTTC
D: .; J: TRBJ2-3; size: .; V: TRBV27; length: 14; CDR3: CASRTSGTTDTQYF; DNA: TGTGCCAGCAGGACTAGTGGGACCACAGATACGCAGTATTTT
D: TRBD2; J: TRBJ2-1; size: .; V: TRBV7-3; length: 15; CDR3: CASSLGLAPNNEQFF; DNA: TGTGCCAGCAGCTTGGGACTAGCGCCTAACAATGAGCAGTTCTTC
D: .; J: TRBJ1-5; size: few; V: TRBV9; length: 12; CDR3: CASTGGNQPQHF; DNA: TGTGCCAGCACCGGTGGCAATCAGCCCCAGCATTTT
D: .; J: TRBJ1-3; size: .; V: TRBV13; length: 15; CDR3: CASSLAGLSRNTIYF; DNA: TGTGCCAGCAGCTTAGCCGGACTCTCCCGAAACACCATATATTTT
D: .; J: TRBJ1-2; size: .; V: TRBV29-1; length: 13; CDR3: CSVVESSNYGYTF; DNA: TGCAGCGTTGTAGAGTCGTCTAACTATGGCTACACCTTC
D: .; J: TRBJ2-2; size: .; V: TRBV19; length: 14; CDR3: CASKAGPNTGELFF; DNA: TGTGCCAGTAAAGCGGGTCCGAACACCGGGGAGCTGTTTTTT
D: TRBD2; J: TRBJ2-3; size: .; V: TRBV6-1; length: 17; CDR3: CASSEALAGGPADTQYF; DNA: TGTGCCAGCAGTGAAGCGCTAGCGGGAGGGCCGGCAGATACGCAGTATTTT
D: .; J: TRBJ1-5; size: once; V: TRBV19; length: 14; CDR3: CASSPTGGNQPQHF; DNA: TGTGCCAGTAGTCCAACCGGGGGCAATCAGCCCCAGCATTTT
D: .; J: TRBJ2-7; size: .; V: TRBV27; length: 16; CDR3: CASSLSAGTHSYEQYF; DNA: TGTGCCAGCAGTTTATCTGCGGGAACTCACTCCTACGAGCAGTACTTC
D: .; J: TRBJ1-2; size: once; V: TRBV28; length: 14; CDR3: CASRAAGGVGGYTF; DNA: TGTGCCAGCAGAGCCGCGGGGGGCGTTGGTGGCTACACCTTC
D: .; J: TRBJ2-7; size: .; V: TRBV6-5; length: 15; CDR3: CASRSNRGLIYEQYF; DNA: TGTGCCAGTAGGTCGAACAGGGGACTCATCTACGAGCAGTACTTC
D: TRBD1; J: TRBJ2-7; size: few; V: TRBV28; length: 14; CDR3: CASSRDRPYVGQYF; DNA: TGTGCCAGCAGTCGGGACAGACCCTACGTTGGGCAGTACTTC
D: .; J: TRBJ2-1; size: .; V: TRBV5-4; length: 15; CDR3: CASSLGGPGGGEQFF; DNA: TGTGCCAGCAGCTTGGGGGGGCCCGGAGGTGGTGAGCAGTTCTTC
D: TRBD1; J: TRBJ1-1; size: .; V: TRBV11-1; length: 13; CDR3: CASSFYWTGEAFF; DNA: TGTGCCAGCAGCTTTTATTGGACAGGGGAAGCTTTCTTT
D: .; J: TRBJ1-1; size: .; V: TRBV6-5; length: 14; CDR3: CASSYFTGGTEAFF; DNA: TGTGCCAGCAGTTACTTTACGGGGGGCACTGAAGCTTTCTTT
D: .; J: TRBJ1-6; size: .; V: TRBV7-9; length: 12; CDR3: CASSSPLSPLHF; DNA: TGTGCCAGCAGCTCCCCGTTGTCCCCCCTCCACTTT
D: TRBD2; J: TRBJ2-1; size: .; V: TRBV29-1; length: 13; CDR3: CSDTSGTYNEQFF; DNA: TGCAGCGATACTAGCGGAACCTACAATGAGCAGTTCTTC
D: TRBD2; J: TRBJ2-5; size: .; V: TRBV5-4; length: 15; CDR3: CASSSAAGGQETQYF; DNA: TGTGCCAGCAGCTCCGCTGCGGGGGGTCAAGAGACCCAGTACTTC
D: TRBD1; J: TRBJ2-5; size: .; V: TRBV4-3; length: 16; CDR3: CASSQVRQGAWETQYF; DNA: TGCGCCAGCAGCCAAGTAAGACAGGGGGCTTGGGAGACCCAGTACTTC
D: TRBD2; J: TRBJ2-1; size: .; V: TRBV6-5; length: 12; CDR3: CASSGTRGEQFF; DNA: TGTGCCAGCAGCGGGACTAGGGGTGAGCAGTTCTTC
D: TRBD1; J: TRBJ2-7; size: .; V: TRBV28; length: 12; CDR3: CASSSLGQVNHF; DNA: TGTGCCAGCAGTTCCCTAGGACAGGTAAATCACTTC
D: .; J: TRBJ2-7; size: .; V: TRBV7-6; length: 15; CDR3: CASSLGQGPSYEQYF; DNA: TGTGCCAGCAGCTTAGGGCAGGGGCCTTCCTACGAGCAGTACTTC
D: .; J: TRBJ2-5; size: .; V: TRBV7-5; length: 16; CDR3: CARSPTKRPGQETQYF; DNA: TGTGCCAGAAGCCCTACCAAAAGACCGGGCCAAGAGACCCAGTACTTC
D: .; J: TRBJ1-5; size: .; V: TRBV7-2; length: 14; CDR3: CASSLVTPGGPQHF; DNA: TGTGCCAGCAGCTTAGTAACTCCCGGGGGGCCCCAGCATTTT
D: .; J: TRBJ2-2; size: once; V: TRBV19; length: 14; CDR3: CAIRTAANTGELFF; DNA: TGTGCCATCCGGACAGCCGCGAACACCGGGGAGCTGTTTTTT
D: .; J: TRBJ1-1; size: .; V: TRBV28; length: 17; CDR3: CASSLGSLPGGNTEAFF; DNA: TGTGCCAGCAGTTTAGGTAGTCTACCGGGAGGGAACACTGAAGCTTTCTTT
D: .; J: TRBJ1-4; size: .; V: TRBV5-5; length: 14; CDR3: CASSLTATNEKLFF; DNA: TGTGCCAGCAGCTTGACAGCAACTAATGAAAAACTGTTTTTT
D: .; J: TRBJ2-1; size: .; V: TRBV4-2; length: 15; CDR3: CASSPSRGGKDEQFF; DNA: TGTGCCAGCAGCCCCTCCCGAGGAGGGAAGGATGAGCAGTTCTTC
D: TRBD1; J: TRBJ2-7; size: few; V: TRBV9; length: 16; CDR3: CASSPDLGTGSYEQYF; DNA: TGTGCCAGCAGCCCAGACCTCGGGACAGGGTCCTACGAGCAGTACTTC
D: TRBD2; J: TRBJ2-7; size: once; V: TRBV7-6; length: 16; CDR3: CASSLEVGGGLYEQYF; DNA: TGTGCCAGCAGCTTAGAGGTTGGGGGAGGGCTCTACGAGCAGTACTTC
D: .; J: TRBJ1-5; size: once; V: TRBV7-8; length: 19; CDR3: CASSLGLRTVASGNQPQHF; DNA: TGTGCCAGCAGCTTGGGTCTAAGGACAGTAGCTTCAGGCAATCAGCCCCAGCATTTT
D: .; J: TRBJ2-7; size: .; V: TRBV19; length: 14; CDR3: CASSMMEGTDEQYF; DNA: TGTGCCAGTAGTATGATGGAGGGGACGGACGAGCAGTACTTC
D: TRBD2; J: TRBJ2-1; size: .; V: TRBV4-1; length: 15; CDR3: CASSQLAVSYNEQFF; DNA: TGCGCCAGCAGCCAACTAGCGGTTTCCTACAATGAGCAGTTCTTC
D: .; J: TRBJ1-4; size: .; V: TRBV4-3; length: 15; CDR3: CASSQDRGANEKLFF; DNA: TGCGCCAGCAGCCAAGATCGCGGAGCTAATGAAAAACTGTTTTTT
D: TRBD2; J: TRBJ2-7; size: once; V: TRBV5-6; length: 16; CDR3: CASSPGTSGHSYEQYF; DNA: TGTGCCAGCAGCCCCGGGACTAGCGGGCACTCCTACGAGCAGTACTTC
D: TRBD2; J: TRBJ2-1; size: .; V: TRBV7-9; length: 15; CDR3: CASSLATSGYNEQFF; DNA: TGTGCCAGCAGCTTAGCGACTAGCGGATACAATGAGCAGTTCTTC
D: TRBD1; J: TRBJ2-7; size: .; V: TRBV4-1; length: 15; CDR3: CASSQDGQGLYEQYF; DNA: TGCGCCAGCAGCCAAGATGGACAGGGACTTTACGAGCAGTACTTC
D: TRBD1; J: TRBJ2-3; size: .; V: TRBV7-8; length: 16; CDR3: CASSLRDRGGTDTQYF; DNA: TGTGCCAGCAGCCTTCGTGACAGGGGAGGCACAGATACGCAGTATTTT
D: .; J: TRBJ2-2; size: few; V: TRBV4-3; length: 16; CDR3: CASSQEARLRTGELFF; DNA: TGCGCCAGCAGCCAAGAAGCGAGGCTTCGGACCGGGGAGCTGTTTTTT
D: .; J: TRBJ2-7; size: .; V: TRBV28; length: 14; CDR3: CASSTPGLSYEQYF; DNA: TGTGCCAGCAGTACCCCGGGACTCTCCTACGAGCAGTACTTC
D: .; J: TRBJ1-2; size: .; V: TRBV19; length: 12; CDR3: CASSMTVKGYTF; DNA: TGTGCCAGTAGTATGACAGTGAAAGGCTACACCTTC
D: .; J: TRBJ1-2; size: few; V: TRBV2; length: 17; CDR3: CASVGGIVGAPDDGYTF; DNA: TGTGCCAGCGTTGGGGGGATAGTTGGGGCGCCGGATGATGGCTACACCTTC
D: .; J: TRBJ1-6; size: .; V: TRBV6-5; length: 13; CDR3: CASSRDSYSPLHF; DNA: TGTGCCAGCAGCCGGGACTCCTATTCACCCCTCCACTTT
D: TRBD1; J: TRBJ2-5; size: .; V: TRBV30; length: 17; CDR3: CAWSQWGTGGTLGEQYF; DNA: TGTGCCTGGAGTCAATGGGGGACAGGGGGAACGCTTGGGGAGCAGTACTTC
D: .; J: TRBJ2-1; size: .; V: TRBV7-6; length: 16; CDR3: CASSLGTFETYNEQFF; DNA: TGTGCCAGCAGCTTGGGGACATTTGAAACCTACAATGAGCAGTTCTTC
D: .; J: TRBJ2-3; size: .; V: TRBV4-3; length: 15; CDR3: CASSQEGLASDTQYF; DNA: TGCGCCAGCAGCCAAGAAGGGCTAGCTTCAGATACGCAGTATTTT